Shown below are 13 T cell receptor beta chains from a single sample sequenced in a study of T-cell reconstitution after alpha-beta-depleted transplantation in children. A TCRbeta library incorporating unique molecular identifiers was prepared. TCRdb used MiXCR to reprocess the PCR reads, holding one entry per CDR3 protein. The sample lists hundreds of thousands of distinct CDR3 sequences, around a tenth seen once, with about a quarter in the top ten. This sample comprised peripheral blood, obtained 180 days after TCRalphabeta/CD19-depleted stem cell transplant. The receptors stem from a male patient under 10 years old who had a stem cell transplant for chronic granulomatous disease, so the T cells may come from the graft donor.

Many counts were recorded for this clonotype. V is TRBV12-3 or TRBV12-4 and J is TRBJ2-1, with 7 bases aligning to TRBD2. This CDR3 comprises 17 residues. The ends lost 6 bases at V and 3 bases at J; junction bases unmatched: 14. The CDR3 region is CASRPQGGSTLYNEQFF. DNA of the CDR3: TGTGCCAGCAGACCCCAAGGCGGGAGCACCCTCTACAATGAGCAGTTCTTC.

In this sample, this clonotype turned up a few times. The V gene is TRBV6-1, the J gene TRBJ2-7, with no clear D. Germline-derived CDR1 and CDR2 are MNHNS and SASEGT. V dropped 8 bases and J dropped 4 bases, with 24 bases sitting between them. The CDR3 contains 16 residues. The CDR3 DNA is TGTGCCAGCCAACCACGAACCCTTGCATTATCTTACGAGCAGTACTTC. Encoded protein: CASQPRTLALSYEQYF.

This clonotype was seen many times. The chain uses TRBV4-1 and TRBJ2-1; 10 bases map to TRBD2. The trim removed 4 bases at V and 3 bases at J, leaving 15 bases unmatched. This CDR3 comprises 19 residues. Germline V gene lookup returns CDR1 MGHRA and CDR2 YSYEKL. CDR3 region: CASSPGGYRIAGGYNEQFF. The CDR3 DNA is TGCGCCAGCAGCCCTGGGGGTTACCGCATAGCGGGGGGCTACAATGAGCAGTTCTTC.

This clonotype was observed many times. The chain uses TRBV6-1 and TRBJ2-6; TRBD2 agrees at 9 bases. Germline CDR1 MNHNS, CDR2 SASEGT. Trimming removed 8 bases from V and 3 bases from J; junction bases left unmatched: 8. The CDR3 totals 16 residues. CDR3 in DNA: TGTGCCAGCGGGGGGCTAGCGGGGTTTGGGGCCAACGTCCTGACTTTC. Translated: CASGGLAGFGANVLTF.

This clonotype was seen many times. The chain joins TRBV20-1 to TRBJ2-5; 12 positions agree with TRBD2. J was trimmed by 9 bases and V by 3 bases; bases with no gene match: 8. Germline CDR1 and CDR2: DFQATT and SNEGSKA (reference sequence). CDR3 length: 14 residues. The CDR3 bases are TGCAGTGCTAGGGAGTACGGACTAGCGGGATCCCAGTACTTC. The encoded protein is CSAREYGLAGSQYF.

This clonotype was counted at least ten times. This chain links TRBV7-2 with TRBJ2-6; TRBD2 might be the D (5 bases). The length of the CDR3 is 17 residues. Germline V gene data show CDR1 as SGHTA and CDR2 as FQGNSA. Between the trimmed V and J ends, which lost 4 bases and 13 bases, there was a span of 26 bases. The CDR3 sequence is CASSSPTLKTHGGVLTF. CDR3 sequence (DNA): TGTGCCAGCAGCTCCCCAACGCTAAAAACCCACGGAGGAGTCCTGACTTTC.

The rearrangement joins TRBV19 to TRBJ2-3; D not resolved. Germline CDR1 and CDR2: LNHDA and SQIVND (reference sequence). V was pared by 9 bases and J by 4 bases, with 17 bases between. This CDR3 is 14 amino acids long. CDR3 loop: CASQTPGPPDTQYF. CDR3 nucleotide sequence: TGTGCCAGCCAGACACCCGGTCCCCCAGATACGCAGTATTTT.

This clonotype was observed many times. The rearrangement uses TRBV24-1 and TRBJ2-5; D is perhaps TRBD2 (5 bases). Trimming removed 5 bases from V and 4 bases from J, with 25 bases in between. Germline CDR1 and CDR2: KGHDR and SFDVKD. CDR3 length: 18 amino acids. This chain's CDR3 is CATSAVGPITPGVETQYF. The DNA for the CDR3 is TGTGCCACCAGTGCGGTAGGGCCAATAACCCCCGGGGTAGAGACCCAGTACTTC.

The sample holds many counts of this clonotype. The rearrangement links TRBV12-3 or TRBV12-4 to TRBJ2-7; D might be TRBD2 (6 bases). This CDR3 contains 17 residues. Between the trimmed V and J ends, which lost 3 bases and 2 bases, there was a span of 20 bases. This CDR3 reads CASSFDMGGRGTYEQYF. The CDR3 DNA reads as TGTGCCAGCAGTTTCGATATGGGGGGTCGGGGTACCTACGAGCAGTACTTC.

This clonotype has ten or more counts. The rearrangement joins TRBV12-3 or TRBV12-4 to TRBJ2-7; D possibly corresponds to TRBD2 (5 bases). V was cut by 3 bases and J by 6 bases, with 18 bases left in between. This CDR3 has 15 amino acids. This chain's CDR3 is CASSLRALPPSEQYF. CDR3 sequence (DNA): TGTGCCAGCAGTTTGAGGGCGCTCCCTCCTTCCGAGCAGTACTTC.

This clonotype showed up many times. The V gene is TRBV12-3 or TRBV12-4, the J gene TRBJ2-3, with 12 bases matching TRBD2. V shed 6 bases, J shed 3 bases, and the junction held 7 bases outside the gene matches. The length of the CDR3 is 16 residues. The CDR3 sequence is CASRSSGRAGTDTQYF. The DNA for the CDR3 is TGTGCCAGCAGGTCTAGCGGGAGGGCGGGGACAGATACGCAGTATTTT.

This clonotype was seen repeatedly, ten times or more. The chain has TRBV7-6 and TRBJ2-1, with TRBD1 matching over 9 bases. Trimming cost V 5 bases and J 3 bases; bases outside gene matches: 5. There are 15 residues in the CDR3. CDR1 and CDR2 (germline): SGHVS, FNYEAQ. The CDR3 DNA is TGTGCCAGCAGCCCTAACAGGGGGCACTACAATGAGCAGTTCTTC. Encoded protein: CASSPNRGHYNEQFF.

This chain connects TRBV30 to TRBJ1-2, with a possible D match to TRBD1 (5 bases). Germline CDR1 and CDR2: GTSNPN and SVGIG (reference sequence). The CDR3 is 14 residues long. V lost 8 bases to trimming and J lost 5 bases, with 21 bases between them. The CDR3 region has the DNA TGTGCCACGGCAAGACCGGGACCGCGATATGGCTACACCTTC. Protein: CATARPGPRYGYTF. The complete variable domain, with remaining parts taken from reference TRBV30 and TRBJ1-2, reads SQTIHQWPATLVQPVGSPLSLECTVEGTSNPNLYWYRQAAGRGLQLLFYSVGIGQISSEVPQNLSASRPQDRQFILSSKKLLLSDSGFYLCATARPGPRYGYTFGSGTRLTVV.